This T cell receptor beta chain was profiled in a study of blood T cell repertoires in COVID-19. Looking at the study overall: COVID-19 samples collected from the United States, Italy and Spain covered acute and convalescent phases. T cells, B-cell-depleted T cells, or PBMCs supplied cDNA or gDNA.

This clone has just a few counts. CDR1 is LNHDA and CDR2 is SQIVND in the germline V gene (reference sequence). There are 16 residues in the CDR3. Trimming shortened V by 4 bases and J by 0 bases, and 13 bases separated the two germline ends. Authors' analysis steps: Reference gene primer amplification gave nucleated cell count estimates. Data came from immunoSEQ multiplex PCR; TCRdb stores just in-frame clones and leaves some out. Clone size and the V and J calls come from that table; the DNA yielded D and trimming. The sample gives 130,000 or so clones, about 83% of which show up once; 5.5% to 6% is in the top ten.

The chain is built from TRBV19 and TRBJ1-3; D unresolved. The receptor's source is a man older than 75 with active or convalescent COVID-19. The sample comprised peripheral blood. The CDR3 coding sequence is TGTGCCAGTAGTAAGTGGCAGGCGGGCTCTGGAAACACCATATATTTT. Encoded protein: CASSKWQAGSGNTIYF. Full variable domain (rest looked up from reference TRBV19 and TRBJ1-3): DGGITQSPKYLFRKEGQNVTLSCEQNLNHDAMYWYRQDPGQGLRLIYYSQIVNDFQKGDIAEGYSVSREKKESFPLTVTSAQKNPTAFYLCASSKWQAGSGNTIYFGEGSWLTVV.